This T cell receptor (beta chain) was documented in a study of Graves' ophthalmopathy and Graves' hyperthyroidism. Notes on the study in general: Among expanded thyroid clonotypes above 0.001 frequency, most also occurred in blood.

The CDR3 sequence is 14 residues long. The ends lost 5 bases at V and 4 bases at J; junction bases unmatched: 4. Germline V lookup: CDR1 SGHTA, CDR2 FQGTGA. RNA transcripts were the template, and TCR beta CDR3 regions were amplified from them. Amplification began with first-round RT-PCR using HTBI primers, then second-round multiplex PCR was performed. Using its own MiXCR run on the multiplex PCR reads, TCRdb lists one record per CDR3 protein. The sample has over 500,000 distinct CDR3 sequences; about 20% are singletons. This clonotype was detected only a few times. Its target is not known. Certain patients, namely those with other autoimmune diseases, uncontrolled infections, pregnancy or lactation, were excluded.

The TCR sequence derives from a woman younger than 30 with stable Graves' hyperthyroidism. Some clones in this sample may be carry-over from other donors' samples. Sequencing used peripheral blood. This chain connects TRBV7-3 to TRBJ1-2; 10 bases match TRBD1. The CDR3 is CASSPTGGIYGYTF. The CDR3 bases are TGTGCCAGCAGCCCGACAGGGGGCATCTATGGCTACACCTTC.